The clone carrying this T cell receptor (beta chain) was found many times. CDR3 length equals 14 residues. These data originate in a study of blood T cells in healthy people across ages. Together with a sample-barcoded 5' primer, a J-beta primer mix was included in a second PCR lasting roughly 6 to 12 cycles. TCRdb reanalysed the 5' RACE reads using MiXCR and keeps one entry per CDR3 protein. The profile shows approximately 780,000 distinct CDR3 sequences, around a quarter of them singletons. These same data were also listed under a study on T cells of mothers and their children. This second report adds: Whether pairs are related or unrelated, thymic selection shapes their TCR recombination output in much the same way.

V and J are TRBV12-3 or TRBV12-4 and TRBJ2-5; weak D call: TRBD2 (5 bases). Near its end, the DNA agrees better with TRBJ2-1, so the J call may be wrong. Material for sequencing was blood. This TCR was recovered from a boy younger than 18 in good health. Written as DNA, the CDR3 is TGTGCCAGCAGTTTAGAGTCGGGGAGTACTGAGCAGTTCTTC. Amino acids: CASSLESGSTEQFF.